This TCR beta chain came from a study of CD8 T cells in Susac syndrome. Germline assignment: CDR1 SGHDT and CDR2 YYEEEE. CDR3 length: 14 residues. V gave up 5 bases and J gave up 3 bases, with 15 bases separating them. The authors reverse transcribed about 0.5 to 1 ug RNA with random hexamers. One entry per CDR3 protein, called by TCRdb with MiXCR from the immunoSEQ multiplex PCR reads. The table lists 100,000 to 150,000 distinct CDR3 sequences, 80% to 95% of them singletons. The rearrangement uses TRBV5-6 and TRBJ2-7; D uncertain. The receptor was derived from a human donor with multiple sclerosis. The specimen was CD8+ T cells from PBMCs. This CDR3 reads CASSSLSHSYEQYF. The DNA of the CDR3 is TGTGCCAGCAGTTCACTCTCTCACAGCTACGAGCAGTACTTC.